Listed below are T cell receptor beta chains from one sample, sequenced in a study of graft-versus-host responses after intestinal transplantation. Libraries were prepared by immunoSEQ multiplex PCR; TCRdb keeps only in-frame clonotypes and omits some of them. The table has approximately 120,000 clones, just over 90% seen once. The antigens these receptors bind are not known. Sequenced here: unstimulated CD4+ T cells sorted from spleen or lymph node cells, sampled before intestinal transplant. These receptors came from a human donor who received an intestinal transplant. Both conserved end residues are part of each CDR3.

v_call: TRBV5-4
j_call: TRBJ2-3
cdr3_length: 15
cdr3_aa: CASSRTSGGADTQYF

v_call: TRBV6-1
j_call: TRBJ1-2
cdr3_length: 12
cdr3_aa: CASNTGGRGYTF

v_call: TRBV9
j_call: TRBJ2-7
cdr3_length: 15
cdr3_aa: CASSVRGTDHYEQYF

v_call: TRBV5-8
j_call: TRBJ1-6
cdr3_length: 15
cdr3_aa: CASSFWQGLYSPLHF

v_call: TRBV5-4
j_call: TRBJ1-4
cdr3_length: 16
cdr3_aa: CASSIKQGAGNEKLFF

v_call: TRBV27
j_call: TRBJ1-3
cdr3_length: 15
cdr3_aa: CASSLGWGSGNTIYF

v_call: TRBV30
j_call: TRBJ1-4
cdr3_length: 15
cdr3_aa: CAWSNVGTANEKLFF

v_call: TRBV10-2
j_call: TRBJ2-7
cdr3_length: 15
cdr3_aa: CASRISGDSSYEQYF

v_call: TRBV10-2
j_call: TRBJ1-1
cdr3_length: 15
cdr3_aa: CASMGRQKGNTEAFF

v_call: TRBV4-2
j_call: TRBJ2-1
cdr3_length: 15
cdr3_aa: CASSPGTGDYNEQFF

v_call: TRBV10-3
j_call: TRBJ2-1
cdr3_length: 15
cdr3_aa: CAISESGSYHNEQFF

v_call: TRBV18
j_call: TRBJ2-7
cdr3_length: 14
cdr3_aa: CASSKDRGPYEQYF

v_call: TRBV7-8
j_call: TRBJ1-1
cdr3_length: 13
cdr3_aa: CASSSTLGTEAFF

v_call: TRBV5-6
j_call: TRBJ2-6
cdr3_length: 17
cdr3_aa: CASSQITLSSGANVLTF

v_call: TRBV29-1
j_call: TRBJ1-5
cdr3_length: 17
cdr3_aa: CSVAGTGGSGSNQPQHF

v_call: TRBV5-4
j_call: TRBJ2-7
cdr3_length: 13
cdr3_aa: CASSSKGGHEQYF

v_call: TRBV6-5
j_call: TRBJ1-5
cdr3_length: 12
cdr3_aa: CASSFPEGPQHF

v_call: TRBV11-3
j_call: TRBJ2-5
cdr3_length: 13
cdr3_aa: CASSLRYQETQYF

v_call: TRBV7-9
j_call: TRBJ2-2
cdr3_length: 19
cdr3_aa: CASSLKGLAGGPRTGELFF

v_call: TRBV19
j_call: TRBJ1-6
cdr3_length: 14
cdr3_aa: CASSKTGNNSPLHF

v_call: TRBV6-5
j_call: TRBJ2-5
cdr3_length: 14
cdr3_aa: CASSRAQGRETQYF

v_call: TRBV2
j_call: TRBJ1-1
cdr3_length: 12
cdr3_aa: CASTGTHTEAFF

v_call: TRBV2
j_call: TRBJ1-6
cdr3_length: 17
cdr3_aa: CASSNYSVLISNSPLHF

v_call: TRBV29-1
j_call: TRBJ2-5
cdr3_length: 16
cdr3_aa: CSVEGLAGGYWETQYF

v_call: TRBV11-2
j_call: TRBJ2-2
cdr3_length: 14
cdr3_aa: CASSLEWVGGELFF

v_call: TRBV2
j_call: TRBJ1-2
cdr3_length: 14
cdr3_aa: CASSDDRPTAGYTF

v_call: TRBV5-6
j_call: TRBJ1-1
cdr3_length: 14
cdr3_aa: CASRSRELNTEAFF

v_call: TRBV5-6
j_call: TRBJ1-1
cdr3_length: 13
cdr3_aa: CASSLDTGTEAFF

v_call: TRBV6-5
j_call: TRBJ1-5
cdr3_length: 13
cdr3_aa: CASSYSESQPQHF

v_call: TRBV11-3
j_call: TRBJ2-7
cdr3_length: 16
cdr3_aa: CASSPMVRSLGNEQYF

v_call: TRBV5-1
j_call: TRBJ1-6
cdr3_length: 14
cdr3_aa: CASSPDRGNSPLHF

v_call: TRBV5-5
j_call: TRBJ1-2
cdr3_length: 13
cdr3_aa: CAIPLTGGYGYTF

v_call: TRBV5-5
j_call: TRBJ1-1
cdr3_length: 14
cdr3_aa: CASSLRGGGTEAFF

v_call: TRBV7-2
j_call: TRBJ1-1
cdr3_length: 12
cdr3_aa: CASSAGRTEAFF

v_call: TRBV5-4
j_call: TRBJ2-3
cdr3_length: 16
cdr3_aa: CASSAGTHGGTDTQYF

v_call: TRBV29-1
j_call: TRBJ1-2
cdr3_length: 13
cdr3_aa: CSAGDREDYGYTF

v_call: TRBV7-2
j_call: TRBJ1-1
cdr3_length: 15
cdr3_aa: CASSNRARGAAEAFF

v_call: TRBV15
j_call: TRBJ1-1
cdr3_length: 15
cdr3_aa: CATSRADRGTPEAFF